These T cell receptor beta chains were read from a single sample in a study of OX40 agonist ivuxolimab in advanced cancers. Sequenced by immunoSEQ multiplex PCR; TCRdb stores in-frame clones only, minus some. The table shows 75,000 to 100,000 clones, with roughly 80% occurring only once. The sequences come from CD4+ or CD8+ T cells sorted from blood, collected in a trial of the OX40 agonist ivuxolimab. All receptors come from an adult with an advanced solid tumor such as melanoma, head and neck, liver or kidney cancer. Both conserved end residues are part of each CDR3. The D gene is left open where the match is weak. Part of the rows lack a size; the others show once, few, many or a class for expanded clones.

cdr3_nt: TGCGCCAGCAGCAGGCAGGACAGGGGGCGCACCGGGGAGCTGTTTTTT
cdr3_aa: CASSRQDRGRTGELFF
v_call: TRBV5-1
d_call: TRBD1
j_call: TRBJ2-2
clone_size: .

cdr3_nt: TGTGCCAGCAGCTCAACTTATCCGACCACTGAAGCTTTCTTT
cdr3_aa: CASSSTYPTTEAFF
v_call: TRBV11-2
d_call: .
j_call: TRBJ1-1
clone_size: few

cdr3_nt: TGTGCCAGCAGGGGACAGTGGGACTCCTACGAGCAGTACTTC
cdr3_aa: CASRGQWDSYEQYF
v_call: TRBV11-2
d_call: TRBD1
j_call: TRBJ2-7
clone_size: .

cdr3_nt: TGTGCCAGCAGCTTAGGCACTAGCGGGGGGCCCTACTTC
cdr3_aa: CASSLGTSGGPYF
v_call: TRBV7-2
d_call: TRBD2
j_call: TRBJ2-5
clone_size: .

cdr3_nt: TGTGCCAGCACCCTAGGGGGGTCGACAAACAATGAGCAGTTCTTC
cdr3_aa: CASTLGGSTNNEQFF
v_call: TRBV9
d_call: .
j_call: TRBJ2-1
clone_size: .

cdr3_nt: TGTGCCAGCAAAAGATACCTGTCCGGCACTGAAGCTTTCTTT
cdr3_aa: CASKRYLSGTEAFF
v_call: TRBV2
d_call: .
j_call: TRBJ1-1
clone_size: .

cdr3_nt: TGTGCCATCGGAAAAAGGACTAGCGGGACCAATGAGCAGTTCTTC
cdr3_aa: CAIGKRTSGTNEQFF
v_call: TRBV10-3
d_call: TRBD2
j_call: TRBJ2-1
clone_size: .

cdr3_nt: TGTGCCAGCAGCCCAAAGGAGCCCATCATCAGCGAAGCTTTCTTT
cdr3_aa: CASSPKEPIISEAFF
v_call: TRBV5-6
d_call: .
j_call: TRBJ1-1
clone_size: .

cdr3_nt: TGCGCCAGCAGTTCCCTTCGGGGGGATCCTTCCTACGAGCAGTACTTC
cdr3_aa: CASSSLRGDPSYEQYF
v_call: TRBV23-1
d_call: TRBD2
j_call: TRBJ2-7
clone_size: .

cdr3_nt: TGTGCCAGCAGTTACTCGAAGGTATCCTACGAGCAGTACTTC
cdr3_aa: CASSYSKVSYEQYF
v_call: TRBV6-5
d_call: .
j_call: TRBJ2-7
clone_size: once

cdr3_nt: TGTGCCAGCAGCTTAGCCCAATACACCGGGGAGCTGTTTTTT
cdr3_aa: CASSLAQYTGELFF
v_call: TRBV7-9
d_call: .
j_call: TRBJ2-2
clone_size: .

cdr3_nt: TGTGCCAGCAGCTTCAAGGCCTTTAGCACAGATACGCAGTATTTT
cdr3_aa: CASSFKAFSTDTQYF
v_call: TRBV11-2
d_call: .
j_call: TRBJ2-3
clone_size: .

cdr3_nt: TGTGCCACCAGCAGCCCCTACGGCGAAAGACTCTATGGCTACACCTTC
cdr3_aa: CATSSPYGERLYGYTF
v_call: TRBV15
d_call: .
j_call: TRBJ1-2
clone_size: .

cdr3_nt: TGTGCCAGCAGGGCAGGGACTGGAAACACCATATATTTT
cdr3_aa: CASRAGTGNTIYF
v_call: TRBV2
d_call: .
j_call: TRBJ1-3
clone_size: .

cdr3_nt: TGTGCCAGCAGCTTGGAGGCGGGAGACCCTTCCTACGAGCAGTACTTC
cdr3_aa: CASSLEAGDPSYEQYF
v_call: TRBV5-6
d_call: TRBD2
j_call: TRBJ2-7
clone_size: .

cdr3_nt: TGTGCCAGTAGTATCGCGTCGGGACGGGTGATGAACACCGGGGAGCTGTTTTTT
cdr3_aa: CASSIASGRVMNTGELFF
v_call: TRBV19
d_call: .
j_call: TRBJ2-2
clone_size: .

cdr3_nt: TGTGCCAGCAGTGGGGACACTCAATCCTACGAGCAGTACTTC
cdr3_aa: CASSGDTQSYEQYF
v_call: TRBV28
d_call: .
j_call: TRBJ2-7
clone_size: .

cdr3_nt: TGTGCCAGCAGCTTGCCCGGGACAGGCCCCTACGAGCAGTACTTC
cdr3_aa: CASSLPGTGPYEQYF
v_call: TRBV5-6
d_call: TRBD1
j_call: TRBJ2-7
clone_size: once

cdr3_nt: TGTGCCAGCAGCTTAGACACCCCCTCCTACAATGAGCAGTTCTTC
cdr3_aa: CASSLDTPSYNEQFF
v_call: TRBV7-2
d_call: .
j_call: TRBJ2-1
clone_size: once

cdr3_nt: TGTGCCAGCAGGGGGACAGGGAGGTTCGAGCAGTACTTC
cdr3_aa: CASRGTGRFEQYF
v_call: TRBV28
d_call: TRBD1
j_call: TRBJ2-7
clone_size: .